The 6 T cell receptor beta chains in this list originate from one sample, sequenced in a study of T cells in Graves' hyperthyroidism and ophthalmopathy. Amplification of TCR beta CDR3 regions was performed using RNA transcripts as template. HTBI primers were used for first-round RT-PCR of the TCR CDR3. TCRdb reprocessed the multiplex PCR reads with MiXCR, giving one entry per CDR3 protein. Among 600,000 to 900,000 distinct CDR3 sequences listed, less than 20% were seen once. Sequences were obtained from blood. The source is a man younger than 35 with Graves' hyperthyroidism.

This clonotype was detected a few times. The rearrangement joins TRBV20-1 to TRBJ2-1, with 16 bases identical to TRBD2. Trimming at V came to 3 bases and at J to 6 bases, leaving 5 bases not matched to a gene. The CDR3 totals 16 residues. Germline CDR1 DFQATT, CDR2 SNEGSKA (reference sequence). The CDR3 DNA is TGCAGTGCTAGCGGGACTAGCGGGAGGGCCGGCAATGAGCAGTTCTTC. Encoded protein: CSASGTSGRAGNEQFF.

In DNA form, the CDR3 reads TGTGCCAGCGGCAGGACAGGGGAGACCCAGTACTTC. Protein product: CASGRTGETQYF. The chain recombines TRBV28 with TRBJ2-5; TRBD1 matches 8 bases. The germline V gene has CDR1 MDHEN and CDR2 SYDVKM. The ends lost 8 bases at V and 5 bases at J; junction bases unmatched: 4. The CDR3 extends over 12 amino acids. Full variable domain (remainder filled in from reference TRBV28 and TRBJ2-5): DVKVTQSSRYLVKRTGEKVFLECVQDMDHENMFWYRQDPGLGLRLIYFSYDVKMKEKGDIPEGYSVSREKKERFSLILESASTNQTSMYLCASGRTGETQYFGPGTRLLVL.

This chain connects TRBV27 to TRBJ2-2, with D maybe TRBD1 (6 bases). Germline V gene sequence: CDR1 MNHEY, CDR2 SMNVEV (reference sequence). Deletions cut 1 base from V and 5 bases from J, with 26 bases between. CDR3 length equals 20 residues. CDR3 sequence: CASSLFGTPSRGRRTGELFF. In DNA, the CDR3 is TGTGCCAGCAGTTTATTTGGGACACCCTCACGGGGAAGGAGGACCGGGGAGCTGTTTTTT.

Only a few counts were recorded for this clonotype. The J gene is TRBJ2-1, the V gene TRBV2; TRBD2 matches at 11 bases. The germline V gene has CDR1 SNHLY and CDR2 FYNNEI. This CDR3 region has 13 residues. The V segment lost 6 bases and the J segment 9 bases; nucleotides outside the gene matches: 4. The CDR3 loop reads CASRDSGRGEQFF. The CDR3 DNA follows: TGTGCCAGCAGAGATAGCGGGAGGGGTGAGCAGTTCTTC.

This clonotype was detected ten times or more. The chain carries TRBV6-1 and TRBJ1-2; 7 bases map to TRBD1. J gave up 10 bases and V 10 bases, and 9 bases lay outside the gene matches. This CDR3 region has 11 residues. Germline values: CDR1 MNHNS, CDR2 SASEGT. The DNA of the CDR3 is TGTGCCAATAGACAGGGACCCTCCTACACCTTC. Translation: CANRQGPSYTF.

There are many counts of this clonotype. The V and J genes are TRBV6-6 and TRBJ2-3; 7 bases agree with TRBD2. Germline CDR1 is MNHNY and CDR2 is SVGAGI (reference sequence). The V gene end was trimmed by 2 bases and the J gene end by 6 bases; junction bases not matched to a gene: 2. This CDR3 comprises 13 residues. The CDR3 loop is CASSYEGGDTQYF. DNA for the CDR3: TGTGCCAGCAGTTACGAGGGAGGGGATACGCAGTATTTT.